This T cell receptor beta chain was profiled in a study of cytomegalovirus exposure and HLA in healthy donors. Study-wide findings and caveats: CMV serostatus was the only recorded immune exposure for donors. Sequence variants that were highly shared formed a cluster that was likely a sequencing artifact.

A multiplex PCR was run with 60 Vbeta primers and 13 Jbeta primers. Some clones are missing from TCRdb's copy, which holds only in-frame ones; the method was immunoSEQ multiplex PCR. The sample includes 130,000 to 150,000 clones, approximately 83% of them seen just once. Germline loops: CDR1 SGHDT, CDR2 YYEEEE. V was pared by 2 bases and J by 4 bases, with 5 bases of the junction left unmatched. This CDR3 spans 14 amino acids. With regard to this clone: Its antigen is undetermined.

The sequencing input was PBMCs. This TCR came from a man aged 35-49 years in good health and CMV-seropositive. The J gene is TRBJ1-2, the V gene TRBV5-6, with 7 bases fitting TRBD1. The CDR3 protein is CASSFQQGLYGYTF. Here the CDR3 DNA reads TGTGCCAGCAGCTTTCAACAGGGGCTCTATGGCTACACCTTC.